The present entry profiles one TCR beta chain with its context. This entry comes from a study of blood T cell repertoires in COVID-19. The J segment lost 6 bases and the V segment lost 2 bases, leaving 8 bases of the junction unmatched. Germline CDR1 reads SGHRS; CDR2 reads YFSETQ. The CDR3 spans 15 residues. Profiling relied on immunoSEQ multiplex PCR, and the TCRdb table lists in-frame clones only, not all of them. The sample lists around 60,000 clones, about 76% occurring once. The chain links TRBV5-1 to TRBJ2-7; 10 bases are a match to TRBD1. The clonotype was recovered from a human donor in a cohort sampled during active COVID-19. The material sequenced was peripheral blood. Here the CDR3 DNA reads TGCGCCAGCAGCTTCCTAACCGGGACAGGGGCCGAGCAGTACTTC. Translating it yields CASSFLTGTGAEQYF.